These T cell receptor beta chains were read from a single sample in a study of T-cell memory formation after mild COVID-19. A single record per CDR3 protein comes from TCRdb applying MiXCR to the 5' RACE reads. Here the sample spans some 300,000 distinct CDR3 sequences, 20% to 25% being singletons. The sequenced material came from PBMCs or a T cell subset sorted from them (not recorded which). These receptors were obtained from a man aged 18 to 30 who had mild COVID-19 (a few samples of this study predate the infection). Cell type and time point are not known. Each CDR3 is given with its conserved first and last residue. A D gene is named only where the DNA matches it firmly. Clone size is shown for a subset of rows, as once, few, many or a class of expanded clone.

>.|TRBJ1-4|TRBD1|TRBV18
CASSRLQGAPEKLFF
TGTGCCAGCTCGCGGCTGCAGGGGGCGCCTGAAAAACTGTTTTTT
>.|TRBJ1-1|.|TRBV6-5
CATQGGTEAFF
TGTGCCACCCAGGGCGGCACTGAAGCTTTCTTT
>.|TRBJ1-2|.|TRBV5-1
CASSTQGNYGYTF
TGCGCCAGCAGCACCCAGGGCAACTATGGCTACACCTTC
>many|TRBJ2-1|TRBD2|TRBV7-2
CASKRGGQDNEQFF
TGTGCCAGTAAGCGGGGGGGCCAAGACAATGAGCAGTTCTTC
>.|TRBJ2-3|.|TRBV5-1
CASSTSIRTDTQYF
TGCGCCAGCAGCACTAGCATCCGCACAGATACGCAGTATTTT
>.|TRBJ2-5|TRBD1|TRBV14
CASSRWGTGSHQETQYF
TGTGCCAGCAGCCGATGGGGGACAGGGAGTCACCAAGAGACCCAGTACTTC
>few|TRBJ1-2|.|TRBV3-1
CASSQGAGRGYTF
TGTGCCAGCAGCCAAGGGGCAGGGAGAGGCTACACCTTC
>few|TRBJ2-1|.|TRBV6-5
CASSPAPLGNGEQFF
TGTGCCAGCAGCCCCGCGCCCTTGGGGAACGGTGAGCAGTTCTTC
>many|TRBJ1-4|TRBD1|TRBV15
CATSRDVGQGYNEKLFF
TGTGCCACCAGCAGAGATGTAGGACAGGGCTATAATGAAAAACTGTTTTTT
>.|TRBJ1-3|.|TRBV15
CATSRDAGTFSGNTIYF
TGTGCCACCAGCAGAGATGCAGGGACATTCTCTGGAAACACCATATATTTT
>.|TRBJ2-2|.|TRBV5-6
CASAVGVLVAGELFF
TGTGCCAGCGCCGTCGGGGTACTAGTCGCCGGGGAGCTGTTTTTT
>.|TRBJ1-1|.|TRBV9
CASSVDWNTEAFF
TGTGCCAGCAGCGTAGATTGGAACACTGAAGCTTTCTTT
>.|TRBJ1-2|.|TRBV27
CASSFRGSGYTF
TGTGCCAGCAGTTTCCGGGGGAGCGGCTACACCTTC
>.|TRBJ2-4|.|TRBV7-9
CASSSSDIQYF
TGTGCCAGCAGCTCCTCGGACATTCAGTACTTC
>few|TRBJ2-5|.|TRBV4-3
CASSQDRERGETQYF
TGCGCCAGCAGCCAAGATCGGGAACGGGGAGAGACCCAGTACTTC
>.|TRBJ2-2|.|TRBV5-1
CASSGNVEGADTGELFF
TGCGCCAGCAGCGGTAACGTCGAGGGCGCGGACACCGGGGAGCTGTTTTTT
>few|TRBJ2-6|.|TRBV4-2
CASRGYTGANVLTF
TGTGCCAGCAGGGGGTACACTGGGGCCAACGTCCTGACTTTC
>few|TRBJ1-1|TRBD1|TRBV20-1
CSAPDRGLEAFF
TGCAGTGCTCCGGACAGGGGGCTGGAAGCTTTCTTT
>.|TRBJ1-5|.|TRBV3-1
CASCQQLSWPQQF
TGTGCCAGCTGCCAACAATTGTCTTGGCCACAGCAGTTT
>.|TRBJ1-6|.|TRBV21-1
CASKERWGAGTTYNSPLHF
.
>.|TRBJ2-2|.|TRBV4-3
CASSQEGSANTGELFF
TGCGCCAGCAGCCAAGAGGGCAGTGCGAACACCGGGGAGCTGTTTTTT
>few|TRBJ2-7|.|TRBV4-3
CASSPQGSYEQYF
TGCGCCAGCAGCCCCCAGGGGTCCTACGAGCAGTACTTC
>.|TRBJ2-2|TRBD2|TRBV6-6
CASRGLAGNSNTGELFF
TGTGCCAGCAGGGGACTAGCGGGAAACTCGAACACCGGGGAGCTGTTTTTT
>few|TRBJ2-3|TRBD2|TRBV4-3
CASSLEGLAGGQNTQYF
TGCGCCAGCAGCCTTGAGGGACTAGCGGGGGGGCAAAATACGCAGTATTTT
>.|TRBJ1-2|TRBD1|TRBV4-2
CASVSGGQGDYGYTF
TGTGCCAGCGTCTCTGGGGGACAGGGAGACTATGGCTACACCTTC
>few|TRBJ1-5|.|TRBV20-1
CSASLVGASGNQPQHF
TGCAGTGCTAGTCTAGTAGGGGCAAGTGGCAATCAGCCCCAGCATTTT
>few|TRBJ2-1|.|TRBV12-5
CASGLVDIWGAWDEQFF
TGTGCTAGTGGTTTGGTAGATATTTGGGGGGCTTGGGATGAGCAGTTCTTC
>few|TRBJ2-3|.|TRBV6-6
CASSSWTEGTQYF
TGTGCCAGCAGTTCCTGGACGGAGGGGACGCAGTATTTT
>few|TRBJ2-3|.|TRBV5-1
CASSLRKSTDTQYF
TGCGCCAGCAGCCTTCGAAAAAGCACAGATACGCAGTATTTT
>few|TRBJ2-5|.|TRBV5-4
CASTFEAQETQYF
TGTGCCAGCACCTTTGAAGCGCAAGAGACCCAGTACTTC
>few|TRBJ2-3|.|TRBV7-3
CASGKDTDTQYF
TGTGCCAGCGGAAAAGACACAGATACGCAGTATTTT
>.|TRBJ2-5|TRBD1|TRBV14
CASKGTGTGTRETQYF
TGTGCCAGCAAGGGGACCGGGACAGGGACGCGAGAGACCCAGTACTTC
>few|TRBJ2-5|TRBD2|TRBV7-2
CASSRGTSGLKTQYF
TGTGCCAGCAGCCGTGGGACTAGCGGCCTGAAGACCCAGTACTTC
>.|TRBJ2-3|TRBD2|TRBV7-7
CASSLASGGAEAQYF
TGTGCCAGCAGCTTGGCTAGCGGGGGGGCTGAGGCGCAGTATTTT
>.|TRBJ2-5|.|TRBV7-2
CASREAGEAQETQYF
TGTGCCAGCAGGGAGGCAGGGGAGGCCCAAGAGACCCAGTACTTC
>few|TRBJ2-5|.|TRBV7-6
CASSISTDVETQYF
TGTGCCAGCAGCATTTCTACTGACGTAGAGACCCAGTACTTC
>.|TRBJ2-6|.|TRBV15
CATSRDHGANVLTF
TGTGCCACCAGCAGAGATCATGGGGCCAACGTCCTGACTTTC
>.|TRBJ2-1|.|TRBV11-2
CASSIVNEQFF
TGTGCCAGCAGCATCGTCAATGAGCAGTTCTTC
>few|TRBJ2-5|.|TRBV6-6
CASSYLGGAGETQYF
TGTGCCAGCAGTTACTTGGGGGGGGCCGGAGAGACCCAGTACTTC
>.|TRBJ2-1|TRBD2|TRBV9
CASSTGTSSYNEQFF
TGTGCCAGCAGCACCGGGACTAGCTCCTACAATGAGCAGTTCTTC
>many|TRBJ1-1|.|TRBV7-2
CASSRQVSNTEAFF
TGTGCCAGCAGCCGACAGGTTAGCAACACTGAAGCTTTCTTT
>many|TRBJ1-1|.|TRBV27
CASSLLSGNTEAFF
TGTGCCAGCAGTTTATTATCGGGGAACACTGAAGCTTTCTTT
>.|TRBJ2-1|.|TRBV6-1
CASSEGGGSGYEQFF
TGTGCCAGCAGTGAGGGTGGGGGTTCGGGCTATGAGCAGTTCTTC
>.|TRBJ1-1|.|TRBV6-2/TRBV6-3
CASSLPGESDTEAFF
TGTGCCAGCAGTTTGCCCGGGGAGTCGGACACTGAAGCTTTCTTT
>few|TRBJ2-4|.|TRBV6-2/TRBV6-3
CASTTSGISKNIQYF
TGTGCCAGCACCACCTCAGGGATATCCAAAAACATTCAGTACTTC
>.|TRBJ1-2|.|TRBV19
CASHLGTANYGYTF
TGTGCCAGCCACCTAGGGACGGCTAACTATGGCTACACCTTC
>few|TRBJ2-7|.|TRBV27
CASSLMGGHYEQYF
TGTGCCAGCAGTTTAATGGGAGGTCACTACGAGCAGTACTTC
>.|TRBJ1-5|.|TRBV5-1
CASSFSYGQPQHF
TGCGCCAGCAGCTTCTCGTACGGCCAGCCCCAGCATTTT
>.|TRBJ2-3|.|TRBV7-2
CASSSGRTDTQYF
TGTGCCAGCAGCTCGGGACGTACAGATACGCAGTATTTT
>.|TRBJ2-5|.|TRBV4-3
CASSQEARGGAGETQYF
TGCGCCAGCAGCCAAGAGGCTAGGGGGGGCGCGGGGGAGACCCAGTACTTC
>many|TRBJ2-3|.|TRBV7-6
CASSLAGGKDTQYF
TGTGCCAGCAGCTTAGCGGGGGGCAAGGATACGCAGTATTTT
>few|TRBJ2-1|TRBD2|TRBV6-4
CASSPGGAIHEQFF
TGTGCCAGCAGTCCCGGGGGGGCCATTCACGAGCAGTTCTTC
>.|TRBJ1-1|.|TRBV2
CASNGGLNTEAFF
TGTGCCAGCAACGGGGGCCTGAACACTGAAGCTTTCTTT
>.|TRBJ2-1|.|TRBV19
CASSIDLGQGSVDEQFF
TGTGCCAGTAGTATAGATCTTGGGCAGGGATCCGTGGATGAGCAGTTCTTC
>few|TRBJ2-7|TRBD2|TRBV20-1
CSASGGGLYEQYF
TGCAGTGCTAGTGGCGGGGGGCTCTACGAGCAGTACTTC
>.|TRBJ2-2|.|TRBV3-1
CASSHSVELFF
TGTGCCAGCAGTCACTCGGTGGAGCTGTTTTTT
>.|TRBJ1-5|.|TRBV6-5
CASSTPQHF
TGTGCCAGCAGTACCCCCCAGCATTTT
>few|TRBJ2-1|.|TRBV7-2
CASSPRNDNEQFF
TGTGCCAGCAGCCCCCGGAACGACAATGAGCAGTTCTTC
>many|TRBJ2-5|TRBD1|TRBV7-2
CASSWKDRPIF
TGTGCCAGCAGCTGGAAGGACAGGCCCATCTTC